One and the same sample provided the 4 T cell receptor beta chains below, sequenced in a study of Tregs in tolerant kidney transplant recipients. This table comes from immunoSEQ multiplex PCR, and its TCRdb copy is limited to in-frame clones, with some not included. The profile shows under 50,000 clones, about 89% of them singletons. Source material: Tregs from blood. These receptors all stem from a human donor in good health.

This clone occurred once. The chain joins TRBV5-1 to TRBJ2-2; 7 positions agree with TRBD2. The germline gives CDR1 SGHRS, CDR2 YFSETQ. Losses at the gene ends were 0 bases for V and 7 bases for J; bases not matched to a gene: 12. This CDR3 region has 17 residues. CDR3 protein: CASSLEGQPGGLGELFF. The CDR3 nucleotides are TGCGCCAGCAGCTTGGAGGGGCAACCGGGAGGACTCGGGGAGCTGTTTTTT.

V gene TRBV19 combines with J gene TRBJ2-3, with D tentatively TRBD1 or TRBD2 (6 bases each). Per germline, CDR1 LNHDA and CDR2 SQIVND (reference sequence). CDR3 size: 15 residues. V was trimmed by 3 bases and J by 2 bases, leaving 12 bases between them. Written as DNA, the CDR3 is TGTGCCAGTAGTATTGGGGGGCTAACCACAGATACGCAGTATTTT. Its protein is CASSIGGLTTDTQYF.

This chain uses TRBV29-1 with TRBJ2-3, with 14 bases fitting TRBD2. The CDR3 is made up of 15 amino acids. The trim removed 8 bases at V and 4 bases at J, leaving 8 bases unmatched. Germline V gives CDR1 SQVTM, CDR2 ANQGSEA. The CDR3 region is CSTRLAGGPADTQYF. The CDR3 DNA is TGCAGCACGAGACTAGCGGGGGGGCCCGCAGATACGCAGTATTTT.

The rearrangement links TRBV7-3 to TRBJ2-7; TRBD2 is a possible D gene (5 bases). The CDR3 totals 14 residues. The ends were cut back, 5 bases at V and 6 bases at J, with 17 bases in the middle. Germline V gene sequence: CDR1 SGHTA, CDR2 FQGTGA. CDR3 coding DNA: TGTGCCAGCAGCCCGACTGACGGGGTGGGCGAGCAGTACTTC. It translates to CASSPTDGVGEQYF.